This TCR beta chain was recorded in a study of vaccination effects on CD4 cells after COVID-19. Findings of the study overall: Clones from infection and from vaccination both contracted markedly late after vaccination.

CD4+ T cells specific for antigen were expanded with viral peptide pools by the ViraFEST assay before sequencing. The culture ran for 10 days, and then CD4+ T cells were isolated. The study found no prior SARS-CoV-2 infection in the vaccine recipients, who tested negative for nucleocapsid antibodies. Worth noting for this clone: The antigen is unknown.

Sequencing was performed with immunoSEQ multiplex PCR; in TCRdb, only in-frame clones are kept and a portion is missing. The sample has about 52,000 clones, about four fifths seen once. Material: CD4+ T cells from PBMCs cultured with HCoV-OC43 spike peptides, obtained before COVID-19 vaccination. Described subset: HCoV-OC43 spike overlapping peptide pool stimulation. The sequence was collected from a human donor who received a COVID-19 vaccine.

CDR3 sequence: CASSLKAPLGELFF. CDR3 in DNA: TGCGCCAGCAGCTTGAAGGCGCCTCTCGGGGAGCTGTTTTTT. The chain uses TRBV5-1 and TRBJ2-2, with no clear D. CDR3 length: 14 amino acids. V was pared by 1 base and J by 7 bases, with 11 bases between. Germline values: CDR1 SGHRS, CDR2 YFSETQ.